What follows are 13 T cell receptor beta chains derived from one specimen sequenced in a study of vaccination effects on CD4 cells after COVID-19. TCRdb keeps only in-frame clones here, not all; method: immunoSEQ multiplex PCR. The repertoire holds some 70,000 clones, with approximately 80% as singletons. Before sequencing, viral peptide pools were used by the ViraFEST assay to expand antigen-specific CD4+ T cells. Subsequent to less than 13 days of culture, CD4+ T cells were isolated. Participants completed two doses of the BNT162b2 or mRNA-1273 vaccine. These receptors have no known antigen. Sequencing was performed on CD4+ T cells from PBMCs cultured with HCoV-229E spike peptides, taken after COVID-19 vaccination. The receptors originated from a human donor who received a COVID-19 vaccine.

The chain employs TRBV4-1 and TRBJ1-2; 8 bases line up with TRBD1. J was trimmed by 5 bases and V by 1 base; bases with no gene match: 0. Germline V CDR1 and CDR2: MGHRA, YSYEKL. This CDR3 has 13 residues. The CDR3 nucleotides are TGCGCCAGCAGCCAAGGACAGGGGTATGGCTACACCTTC. Encoded protein: CASSQGQGYGYTF.

This clone was seen a handful of times. The chain combines TRBV11-3 with TRBJ2-1; 7 bases line up with TRBD1. The germline CDR1 and CDR2 sequences are SGHNT and YENEEA. The CDR3 is 14 residues long. J gave up 6 bases and V 5 bases, and 7 bases lay outside the gene matches. CDR3 region: CASSPGQQTNEQFF. The CDR3 DNA reads TGTGCCAGCAGCCCGGGACAGCAAACCAATGAGCAGTTCTTC.

The chain employs TRBV29-1 and TRBJ1-5; D call uncertain. The germline gives CDR1 SQVTM, CDR2 ANQGSEA. V lost 7 bases and J 4 bases, leaving 23 bases between the germline ends. The CDR3 extends over 16 amino acids. The CDR3 sequence is CSADEVGTATNQPQHF. The CDR3 coding sequence is TGCAGCGCTGACGAAGTCGGTACAGCCACAAATCAGCCCCAGCATTTT.

The chain is built from TRBV11-2 and TRBJ1-4; 9 nucleotides match TRBD1. This CDR3 has 12 residues. The trim removed 1 base at V and 15 bases at J, leaving 3 bases unmatched. Germline CDR1 SGHAT, CDR2 FQNNGV. This CDR3 is CASSLARDRVFF. CDR3 in DNA: TGTGCCAGCAGCTTAGCTCGGGACAGGGTGTTTTTT.

This clone was counted only a few times. The genes are TRBV6-6 and TRBJ1-1; D might be TRBD1 (6 bases). Per the germline V gene, CDR1 is MNHNY and CDR2 is SVGAGI (reference sequence). CDR3 length equals 14 residues. Between the trimmed V and J ends, which lost 6 bases and 2 bases, there was a span of 13 bases. This CDR3 reads CASRARGGNTEAFF. The CDR3 DNA follows: TGTGCCAGCAGGGCTAGGGGGGGAAACACTGAAGCTTTCTTT.

In DNA form, the CDR3 reads TGTGCCTGGGAGCCCAAGGGATGGGCGGGAGTAGGGCCAACTAATGAAAAACTGTTTTTT. Translation: CAWEPKGWAGVGPTNEKLFF. V is TRBV30 and J is TRBJ1-4, with D uncertain. Germline CDR1 is GTSNPN and CDR2 is SVGIG (reference sequence). The CDR3 spans 20 residues. The V end was cut by 5 bases, the J end by 0 bases, with 28 bases between.

This clone showed up just a few times. The chain has TRBV2 and TRBJ1-4; 10 positions match TRBD1. The CDR3 has 14 residues. The germline CDR1 and CDR2 sequences are SNHLY and FYNNEI. The V gene end was trimmed by 6 bases and the J gene end by 7 bases; junction bases not matched to a gene: 5. CDR3 in amino acids: CASRGDRGGEKLFF. CDR3 coding DNA: TGTGCCAGCAGGGGGGACAGGGGTGGTGAAAAACTGTTTTTT.

The chain joins TRBV14 to TRBJ2-3; 10 nucleotides align to TRBD2. In germline, CDR1 is SGHDN, CDR2 FVKESK. The CDR3 is made up of 15 amino acids. The V and J ends lost 3 bases and 7 bases, in that order; junction bases with no gene match: 7. CDR3 DNA: TGTGCCAGCAGCCAGAGCGGGGGGGCCGGGTATACGCAGTATTTT. It is translated as CASSQSGGAGYTQYF. Based on the CDR3 plus reference TRBV14 and TRBJ2-3, the full variable domain is EAGVTQFPSHSVIEKGQTVTLRCDPISGHDNLYWYRRVMGKEIKFLLHFVKESKQDESGMPNNRFLAERTGGTYSTLKVQPAELEDSGVYFCASSQSGGAGYTQYFGPGTRLTVL.

The J gene is TRBJ2-3, the V gene TRBV18; D is unclear. CDR3 size: 13 residues. Trimming left V 0 bases short and J 6 bases short, with 7 bases between. Germline V gene sequence: CDR1 KGHSH, CDR2 LQKENI. DNA for the CDR3: TGTGCCAGCTCACCACCCCCGAGCGATACGCAGTATTTT. It yields the protein CASSPPPSDTQYF.

This clone was detected once. The rearrangement links TRBV6-6 to TRBJ1-6; 7 bases are shared with TRBD1. V was pared by 6 bases and J by 10 bases, with 18 bases of the junction left unmatched. CDR1 is MNHNY and CDR2 is SVGAGI in the germline V gene (reference sequence). This CDR3 contains 17 residues. CDR3 amino acids: CASSRHKQGWAGSPLHF. In DNA, the CDR3 is TGTGCCAGCAGCCGACACAAACAGGGGTGGGCAGGATCACCCCTCCACTTT.

This clone came up once. The chain links TRBV18 to TRBJ2-7; D is perhaps TRBD1 (7 bases). Germline CDR1 KGHSH, CDR2 LQKENI. The V and J ends lost 4 bases and 6 bases respectively, with 16 bases between them. The CDR3 spans 14 residues. The CDR3 sequence is CASSRSGGLGEQYV. CDR3 DNA: TGTGCCAGCTCACGATCAGGGGGGCTCGGCGAGCAGTACGTC.

The chain carries TRBV29-1 and TRBJ2-3; D may be TRBD2 (5 bases). The CDR3 spans 13 residues. Trimming stripped 7 bases from V and 3 bases from J, with 14 bases between. CDR1 and CDR2 (germline): SQVTM, ANQGSEA. CDR3 in amino acids: CSGGFWGTDTQYF. The CDR3 DNA is TGCAGCGGCGGGTTTTGGGGTACAGATACGCAGTATTTT.

V is TRBV6-5 and J is TRBJ1-1, with D hard to call. V was trimmed by 0 bases and J by 3 bases, leaving 5 bases between them. From germline, CDR1 is MNHEY and CDR2 SVGAGI. CDR3 size: 13 residues. The CDR3 nucleotides are TGTGCCAGCAGTTACTCGGGCTACACTGAAGCTTTCTTT. Its translation is CASSYSGYTEAFF.